A single sample gave rise to the 20 T cell receptor beta chains below, sequenced in a study of graft-versus-host responses after intestinal transplantation. Clones were read by immunoSEQ multiplex PCR, and TCRdb kept only the in-frame ones, dropping some. The profile shows around 110,000 clones, over 85% of them singletons. No antigen has been assigned to these receptors. The sample was unstimulated CD4+ T cells sorted from spleen or lymph node cells, taken before transplant. The source of these receptors is a human donor who was the organ donor for an intestinal transplant.

The chain carries TRBV18 and TRBJ1-1; D not certain. CDR1 KGHSH and CDR2 LQKENI come from the germline V gene. V was pared by 2 bases and J by 7 bases, with 5 bases between. This CDR3 region has 11 residues. CDR3 sequence reads: CASSPSSEAFF. CDR3 DNA: TGTGCCAGCTCACCATCCAGTGAAGCTTTCTTT.

The chain is built from TRBV15 and TRBJ1-2; 7 bases align to TRBD1. Germline V gives CDR1 LNHNV, CDR2 YYDKDF (reference sequence). The CDR3 extends over 14 amino acids. J was trimmed by 4 bases and V by 0 bases; bases with no gene match: 2. This chain's CDR3 is CATSRDRTGYGYTF. The CDR3 nucleotides are TGTGCCACCAGCAGAGATCGGACAGGCTATGGCTACACCTTC. Complete variable domain (other parts from reference TRBV15 and TRBJ1-2): DAMVIQNPRYQVTQFGKPVTLSCSQTLNHNVMYWYQQKSSQAPKLLFHYYDKDFNNEADTPDNFQSRRPNTSFCFLDIRSPGLGDTAMYLCATSRDRTGYGYTFGSGTRLTVV.

This chain links TRBV29-1 with TRBJ1-4; no reliable D call. The CDR3 extends over 16 amino acids. The germline V gene has CDR1 SQVTM and CDR2 ANQGSEA. Trimming took 1 base from V and 8 from J, leaving 20 bases between them. CDR3: CSVEARQFTGPEKLFF. CDR3 bases: TGCAGCGTTGAAGCGAGGCAGTTTACCGGCCCCGAAAAACTGTTTTTT.

The V gene is TRBV6-1, the J gene TRBJ1-1; 8 bases match TRBD1. Germline values: CDR1 MNHNS, CDR2 SASEGT. The CDR3 extends over 13 amino acids. V shed 7 bases and J 4 bases; nucleotides not matched to a gene: 5. The CDR3 sequence is CASMTGVGTEAFF. The CDR3 region has the DNA TGTGCCAGCATGACAGGGGTAGGCACTGAAGCTTTCTTT.

The chain recombines TRBV30 with TRBJ2-5; 10 bases map to TRBD1. Looked up from germline, CDR1 is GTSNPN and CDR2 is SVGIG (reference sequence). The J segment lost 4 bases and the V segment lost 3 bases, leaving 8 bases of the junction unmatched. The CDR3 contains 15 residues. For the CDR3, the DNA is TGTGCCTGGAGGTCCCCGGGACAGGGGAGAGAGACCCAGTACTTC. Protein product: CAWRSPGQGRETQYF. The full variable domain, rest sourced from reference TRBV30 and TRBJ2-5, is SQTIHQWPATLVQPVGSPLSLECTVEGTSNPNLYWYRQAAGRGLQLLFYSVGIGQISSEVPQNLSASRPQDRQFILSSKKLLLSDSGFYLCAWRSPGQGRETQYFGPGTRLLVL.

The chain uses TRBV21-1 and TRBJ1-6. TRBV21-1 is designated a pseudogene. The CDR3 has 14 amino acids. CDR3 DNA sequence: TGTGCCAGCAGCAAAAAGCGGGGGGATTCACCCCTCCACTTT. Residues: CASSKKRGDSPLHF.

Worth noting for this clone: This CDR3 is also generated by other DNA sequences in the sample. The chain is built from TRBV6-1 and TRBJ1-5; TRBD1 agrees at 7 bases. This CDR3 has 14 residues. V gave up 4 bases and J gave up 2 bases; unmatched junction bases: 2. In germline, CDR1 is MNHNS, CDR2 SASEGT. For the CDR3, the DNA is TGTGCCAGCAGTGGACAGGGTGGCAATCAGCCCCAGCATTTT. It translates to CASSGQGGNQPQHF.

This chain joins TRBV7-8 and TRBJ2-5, with D maybe TRBD1 (6 bases). The CDR3 is made up of 14 amino acids. CDR1 SGHVS and CDR2 FQNEAQ come from the germline V gene. V lost 1 base and J lost 5, with 11 bases in between. CDR3 in amino acids: CASSLVIGGETQYF. The CDR3 nucleotides are TGTGCCAGCAGCTTAGTGATTGGGGGCGAGACCCAGTACTTC. The full variable domain, its missing parts supplied by reference TRBV7-8 and TRBJ2-5, is GAGVSQSPRYKVAKRGQDVALRCDPISGHVSLFWYQQALGQGPEFLTYFQNEAQLDKSGLPSDRFFAERPEGSVSTLKIQRTQQEDSAVYLCASSLVIGGETQYFGPGTRLLVL.

This clone turned up a few times. This sequence joins TRBV4-1 and TRBJ2-6; D may be TRBD1 or TRBD2 (5 bases each). Germline lookup yields CDR1 MGHRA and CDR2 YSYEKL. The V gene lost 4 bases and the J gene lost 0 bases, with 10 bases spanning the gap. The CDR3 is 16 residues long. CDR3 sequence reads: CASSLGPASGANVLTF. The CDR3 DNA sequence: TGCGCCAGCAGCCTGGGACCGGCCTCTGGGGCCAACGTCCTGACTTTC.

The chain couples TRBV4-1 to TRBJ2-1, with TRBD1 identical over 12 bases. CDR1 is MGHRA, CDR2 YSYEKL, per germline. Trimming at V came to 6 bases and at J to 1 base, leaving 22 bases not matched to a gene. The CDR3 contains 22 residues. Here the CDR3 reads CASREIGTGGSRGGRSYNEQFF. The CDR3 DNA is TGCGCCAGCAGGGAAATCGGGACAGGGGGCTCGCGGGGTGGCAGGTCCTACAATGAGCAGTTCTTC.

The rearrangement joins TRBV7-8 to TRBJ2-2; a weak D match, TRBD2 (6 bases). V was cut by 6 bases and J by 2 bases, with 16 bases left in between. Germline V gene lookup returns CDR1 SGHVS and CDR2 FQNEAQ. CDR3 length: 16 residues. The CDR3 bases are TGTGCCAGCAGGCGGGGACTGGGGAGAAACACCGGGGAGCTGTTTTTT. Its protein product is CASRRGLGRNTGELFF.

The rearrangement uses TRBV6-6 and TRBJ1-1; the match to TRBD1 covers 9 bases. The V and J ends lost 6 bases and 1 base, in that order; junction bases with no gene match: 6. Germline V gene lookup returns CDR1 MNHNY and CDR2 SVGAGI (reference sequence). The CDR3 sequence is 15 residues long. The CDR3 reads CASRDRGRGNTEAFF. CDR3 sequence (DNA): TGTGCCAGCAGGGACAGGGGACGCGGGAACACTGAAGCTTTCTTT.

The chain joins TRBV4-1 to TRBJ1-2, with D perhaps TRBD1 (6 bases). Germline assignment: CDR1 MGHRA and CDR2 YSYEKL. The CDR3 extends over 14 amino acids. V shed 1 base and J shed 4 bases, with 10 bases lying between them. CDR3 region: CASSQGARGYGYTF. The CDR3 DNA follows: TGCGCCAGCAGCCAAGGGGCCAGGGGCTATGGCTACACCTTC.

This rearrangement joins TRBV4-2 to TRBJ2-5, with D possibly being TRBD1 or TRBD2 (5 bases each). Trimming removed 5 bases at V and 5 bases at J, with 18 bases between. CDR3 length: 15 residues. The germline CDR1 and CDR2 sequences are LGHNA and YNFKEQ. CDR3 nucleotide sequence: TGTGCCAGCAGCGACGGGGATCCGTGGGGGGAGACCCAGTACTTC. Translated, it gives CASSDGDPWGETQYF.

The chain has TRBV4-2 and TRBJ2-2, with 8 bases identical to TRBD1. The ends lost 1 base at V and 1 base at J; junction bases unmatched: 2. Germline assignment: CDR1 LGHNA and CDR2 YNFKEQ. The length of the CDR3 is 16 residues. The CDR3 DNA follows: TGTGCCAGCAGCCAAGGGACAGGGAGGAACACCGGGGAGCTGTTTTTT. Translated, it gives CASSQGTGRNTGELFF.

On this clone itself: Other DNA sequences of this sample code for an identical CDR3. The rearrangement uses TRBV5-4 and TRBJ2-5; 8 bases fit TRBD1. CDR1 is SGHNT, CDR2 YYREEE, per germline (reference sequence). CDR3 length: 14 amino acids. V gave up 2 bases and J gave up 4 bases; unmatched junction bases: 4. CDR3 nucleotides: TGTGCCAGCAGCTTAGGAGGACAGGGAGAGACCCAGTACTTC. Its translation is CASSLGGQGETQYF.

This rearrangement joins TRBV7-6 to TRBJ2-1; D call uncertain. Deletions cut 2 bases from V and 7 bases from J, with 6 bases between. CDR3 length: 12 amino acids. In germline, CDR1 is SGHVS, CDR2 FNYEAQ. As DNA, the CDR3 is TGTGCCAGCAGCTTACCGCGAAATGAGCAGTTCTTC. Encoded protein: CASSLPRNEQFF.

The chain is built from TRBV28 and TRBJ1-2; unclear D gene. V lost 2 bases and J lost 4, with 14 bases in between. Germline V gives CDR1 MDHEN, CDR2 SYDVKM. The CDR3 consists of 15 residues. The CDR3: CASSLRLGFGYGYTF. The CDR3 DNA reads as TGTGCCAGCAGTTTAAGGTTAGGCTTCGGCTATGGCTACACCTTC.

The chain is built from TRBV4-3 and TRBJ1-4, with a weak D call TRBD1 (5 bases). This CDR3 has 16 amino acids. The germline CDR1 and CDR2 sequences are LGHNA and YSLEER. The germline V and J ends were trimmed by 0 bases and 0 bases, with 8 bases remaining between them. The CDR3 DNA follows: TGCGCCAGCAGCCAAGATGGGGGGGCAACTAATGAAAAACTGTTTTTT. Its protein product is CASSQDGGATNEKLFF.

The rearrangement uses TRBV6-1 and TRBJ2-3; D not resolved. Trimming removed 6 bases at V and 0 bases at J, with 10 bases between. CDR3 length: 14 residues. Germline loops: CDR1 MNHNS, CDR2 SASEGT. CDR3 protein: CASREVFSTDTQYF. DNA for the CDR3: TGTGCCAGCAGAGAGGTCTTTAGCACAGATACGCAGTATTTT.